One and the same sample provided the 3 T cell receptor beta chains below, sequenced in a study of blood T cell repertoires in COVID-19. Clones were sequenced by immunoSEQ multiplex PCR, and TCRdb holds only the in-frame ones, with some missing. Among 90,000 to 100,000 clones listed, about nine tenths were seen once. The material sequenced was peripheral blood. The receptors shown here come from a man aged 50 to 60 with acute or convalescent COVID-19.

CDR3 protein: CASTWTSGSSYEQYF. In DNA form, the CDR3 reads TGTGCCAGCACTTGGACTAGCGGGAGCTCCTACGAGCAGTACTTC. The chain couples TRBV6-5 to TRBJ2-7; 13 bases map to TRBD2. J lost 0 bases, V lost 7 bases, and 3 bases had no gene match. The germline gives CDR1 MNHEY, CDR2 SVGAGI. The CDR3 has 15 amino acids.

The chain combines TRBV9 with TRBJ2-2; 7 nucleotides align to TRBD2. With 4 bases clipped from V and 2 bases from J, the junction kept 8 bases outside the gene matches. Germline V gene data show CDR1 as SGDLS and CDR2 as YYNGEE. This CDR3 is 16 amino acids long. The CDR3 protein is CASSPRPSGNTGELFF. In DNA, the CDR3 is TGTGCCAGCAGCCCGAGGCCTAGCGGTAACACCGGGGAGCTGTTTTTT.

The V call is TRBV5-6, the J call TRBJ1-1, with D perhaps TRBD1 (6 bases). V was trimmed by 6 bases and J by 2 bases, leaving 23 bases between them. The CDR3 length is 17 residues. Germline CDR1 SGHDT, CDR2 YYEEEE. CDR3 in DNA: TGTGCCAGCACCCCCCAGGGACAAGTCCATACTAACACTGAAGCTTTCTTT. This gives the protein CASTPQGQVHTNTEAFF.